The 6 T cell receptor beta chains given below trace back to one sample, sequenced in a study of graft-versus-host responses after intestinal transplantation. The antigens of these receptors remain unknown. The assay was immunoSEQ multiplex PCR, and TCRdb's table has in-frame clones only and misses some. The sample lists just under 65,000 clones, 90% seen once, with about 1.7% in the top ten. The sample was unstimulated CD8+ T cells sorted from spleen or lymph node cells, taken before transplant. The receptors were sampled from a human donor who was the organ donor for an intestinal transplant.

This chain connects TRBV25-1 to TRBJ1-2, with 12 bases fitting TRBD1. Trimming removed 4 bases from V and 2 bases from J; junction bases left unmatched: 8. Germline lookup yields CDR1 MGHDK and CDR2 SYGVNS. The CDR3 spans 17 residues. The DNA of the CDR3 is TGTGCCAGCAGTGGCGTCCCGGGACAGGGGGCCAACTATGGCTACACCTTC. Its protein is CASSGVPGQGANYGYTF.

V gene TRBV28 combines with J gene TRBJ2-3; 8 bases match TRBD2. CDR1 and CDR2 from the germline V gene are MDHEN and SYDVKM. The CDR3 contains 16 residues. V was pared by 5 bases and J by 2 bases, with 9 bases of the junction left unmatched. CDR3 in amino acids: CASSGPGLDSTDTQYF. CDR3 coding DNA: TGTGCCAGCAGTGGGCCGGGACTAGATTCCACAGATACGCAGTATTTT. Supplemented by reference TRBV28 and TRBJ2-3, the full variable domain reads DVKVTQSSRYLVKRTGEKVFLECVQDMDHENMFWYRQDPGLGLRLIYFSYDVKMKEKGDIPEGYSVSREKKERFSLILESASTNQTSMYLCASSGPGLDSTDTQYFGPGTRLTVL.

The rearrangement links TRBV11-2 to TRBJ2-3; 7 positions agree with TRBD2. Germline V gene data show CDR1 as SGHAT and CDR2 as FQNNGV. This CDR3 has 15 amino acids. Trimming removed 4 bases from V and 3 bases from J; junction bases left unmatched: 7. The CDR3: CASSSRTRSTDTQYF. As DNA, the CDR3 is TGTGCCAGCAGCTCGAGGACTAGATCGACAGATACGCAGTATTTT.

The CDR3 DNA follows: TGTGCCAGCAGCGGCGTACGGGAGTGGGTCGGGGAGCTGTTTTTT. It is translated as CASSGVREWVGELFF. V and J are TRBV2 and TRBJ2-2; perhaps TRBD2 as D (6 bases). CDR1 is SNHLY, CDR2 FYNNEI, per germline. The CDR3 is 15 residues long. The V and J ends lost 6 bases and 7 bases respectively, with 18 bases between them.

V usage is TRBV18 and J usage is TRBJ1-5, with a weak D call TRBD1 (6 bases). Germline assignment: CDR1 KGHSH and CDR2 LQKENI. This CDR3 comprises 14 residues. The V end lost 5 bases, the J end lost 0 bases, and 8 bases lay between the germline ends. The CDR3 loop reads CASSAGDSNQPQHF. The DNA for the CDR3 is TGTGCCAGCTCAGCAGGGGATAGCAATCAGCCCCAGCATTTT.

The CDR3, as DNA: TGTGCCATCAGTGATTCACAGGGGGCAGGGGGCTACACCTTC. This translates into CAISDSQGAGGYTF. The J gene is TRBJ1-2, the V gene TRBV10-3; 9 bases align to TRBD1. This CDR3 is 14 amino acids long. Germline V lookup: CDR1 ENHRY, CDR2 SYGVKD. Trimming took 3 bases from V and 8 from J; bases not matched to a gene: 7.